The 23 T cell receptor beta chains in this list originate from one sample, sequenced in a study of beta chain features in type 1 diabetes (dated 2018 in TCRdb). The full study reports these points: A moderate but significant shortening of TCRB CDR3 length was observed in type 1 diabetes patients in all four CD4+ subsets.

These receptors lack a known antigen. Library preparation employed the immunoSEQ multiplex PCR assay. The High Capacity cDNA Reverse Transcription Kit was used to reverse transcribe all of the isolated RNA, meaning that expressed TCRB transcripts were what got sequenced. Here the immuneACCESS table is served through TCRdb, limited to in-frame sequences with V and J called. Missing clones are a known gap in these copies; in checked studies unresolved V genes cover under half, and the rest lacks a known reason. The sample table records approximately 730,000 clones; 10% to 15% of these occur just once. In total, the top ten clones hold less than 0.025% of the sample. The sequenced material came from naive CD4+ T cells from blood. What the cell subset or site label conveys for this sample: true naive CD4+ T cells. The receptors stem from a man in his late teens or twenties with type 1 diabetes.

This clone was detected only a few times. The chain uses TRBV2 and TRBJ2-7; 7 bases line up with TRBD1. The germline gives CDR1 SNHLY, CDR2 FYNNEI. V trimming: 8 bases; J trimming: 3 bases; junction bases outside the gene matches: 1. CDR3 length: 11 residues. This chain's CDR3 is CASGQDYEQYF. The CDR3 bases are TGTGCCAGCGGACAGGACTACGAGCAGTACTTC.

This clone was observed a handful of times. The same CDR3 can be traced to other DNA sequences in this sample. This chain links TRBV9 with TRBJ1-5; maybe TRBD1 (6 bases). The germline gives CDR1 SGDLS, CDR2 YYNGEE. Between the trimmed V and J ends, which lost 3 bases and 4 bases, there was a span of 14 bases. This CDR3 has 15 residues. The CDR3 nucleotides are TGTGCCAGCAGCGCTGGGGGACAAACGAATCAGCCCCAGCATTTT. Encoded protein: CASSAGGQTNQPQHF. The complete variable domain, with remaining parts taken from reference TRBV9 and TRBJ1-5, reads DSGVTQTPKHLITATGQRVTLRCSPRSGDLSVYWYQQSLDQGLQFLIQYYNGEERAKGNILERFSAQQFPDLHSELNLSSLELGDSALYFCASSAGGQTNQPQHFGDGTRLSIL.

This clone was seen a handful of times. V and J are TRBV21-1 and TRBJ2-7. TRBV21-1 counts as a pseudogene. This CDR3 is built from 12 residues. CDR3 nucleotide sequence: TGTGCCAACGGGCTTAGCTCCTACGAGCAGTACTTC. Amino acids: CANGLSSYEQYF.

J is TRBJ2-7 and V is TRBV6-5, with 7 nucleotides matching TRBD1. CDR1 and CDR2 (germline): MNHEY, SVGAGI. V trimming: 6 bases; J trimming: 2 bases; junction bases outside the gene matches: 10. This CDR3 contains 15 residues. CDR3 nucleotide sequence: TGTGCCAGCAGCCCCGGGACAGAGGGTCCCTACGAGCAGTACTTC. Encoded protein: CASSPGTEGPYEQYF.

The chain carries TRBV15 and TRBJ2-3; unclear D gene. The germline gives CDR1 LNHNV, CDR2 YYDKDF (reference sequence). With 0 bases removed from V and 14 bases from J, the gap between germline ends came to 15 bases. The CDR3 has 13 amino acids. The chain's CDR3 is CATSRDVGTSAYF. The CDR3, as DNA: TGTGCCACCAGCAGAGATGTGGGCACCTCTGCGTATTTT.

This clone has a handful of counts. The gene calls are TRBV4-1 and TRBJ2-1; D is unresolved. V was clipped by 1 base and J by 6 bases, with 13 bases between them. The CDR3 is 15 amino acids. Germline-derived CDR1 and CDR2 are MGHRA and YSYEKL. CDR3 region: CASSQAGRAFNEQFF. The CDR3 DNA reads as TGCGCCAGCAGCCAAGCAGGACGGGCCTTCAATGAGCAGTTCTTC.

This clone has more than one count but fewer than ten. The chain is built from TRBV30 and TRBJ1-5; D not certain. V was shortened by 2 bases and J by 5 bases, with 19 bases between the two germline ends. This CDR3 region has 16 residues. In germline, CDR1 is GTSNPN, CDR2 SVGIG (reference sequence). The CDR3 DNA is TGTGCCTGGAGTTCTCCCGCTCGGGGTTTCTATCAGCCCCAGCATTTT. It yields the protein CAWSSPARGFYQPQHF.

The chain carries TRBV9 and TRBJ2-3, with a tentative D call TRBD2 (5 bases). Germline V gene lookup returns CDR1 SGDLS and CDR2 YYNGEE. V lost 5 bases, J lost 2 bases, and 15 bases lay in between. The CDR3 spans 15 residues. In nucleotides, the CDR3 is TGTGCCAGCAGAGAGGGCGGCGGAAACACAGATACGCAGTATTTT. This codes for CASREGGGNTDTQYF.

This rearrangement joins TRBV28 to TRBJ2-7; D uncertain. This CDR3 region has 13 residues. The germline V gene has CDR1 MDHEN and CDR2 SYDVKM. V was trimmed by 3 bases and J by 4 bases, leaving 10 bases between them. DNA of the CDR3: TGTGCCAGCAGTTTCCGTGGAACTTACGAGCAGTACTTC. This sequence encodes CASSFRGTYEQYF. The full variable domain, with the rest looked up from reference TRBV28 and TRBJ2-7, is DVKVTQSSRYLVKRTGEKVFLECVQDMDHENMFWYRQDPGLGLRLIYFSYDVKMKEKGDIPEGYSVSREKKERFSLILESASTNQTSMYLCASSFRGTYEQYFGPGTRLTVT.

As regards this clone: The identical CDR3 is also encoded by other nucleotide sequences in the sample. The V call is TRBV5-1, the J call TRBJ2-5; unclear D gene. The germline V gene encodes CDR1 SGHRS and CDR2 YFSETQ. This CDR3 region has 13 residues. Trimming shortened V by 2 bases and J by 4 bases, and 9 bases separated the two germline ends. The CDR3 loop reads CASSLVGGETQYF. Written as DNA, the CDR3 is TGCGCCAGCAGCTTAGTCGGTGGAGAGACCCAGTACTTC.

V usage is TRBV2 and J usage is TRBJ2-1; D may correspond to TRBD1 or TRBD2 (6 bases each). Trimming left V 4 bases short and J 5 bases short, with 9 bases between. Germline loops: CDR1 SNHLY, CDR2 FYNNEI. There are 13 residues in the CDR3. CDR3 in amino acids: CASSVEGDNEQFF. The CDR3 region has the DNA TGTGCCAGCAGTGTGGAGGGGGACAATGAGCAGTTCTTC. The entire variable domain, with the rest obtained from reference TRBV2 and TRBJ2-1, is as follows: EPEVTQTPSHQVTQMGQEVILRCVPISNHLYFYWYRQILGQKVEFLVSFYNNEISEKSEIFDDQFSVERPDGSNFTLKIRSTKLEDSAMYFCASSVEGDNEQFFGPGTRLTVL.

The chain couples TRBV2 to TRBJ1-1; TRBD1 might be the D (5 bases). The CDR3 extends over 13 amino acids. CDR1 is SNHLY, CDR2 FYNNEI, per germline. V gave up 4 bases and J gave up 8 bases, with 14 bases separating them. The DNA of the CDR3 is TGTGCCAGCAGTGGCAGGGTGAGTAGGGAAGCTTTCTTT. This translates into CASSGRVSREAFF.

DNA of the CDR3: TGCAGCGTTGGGACGGCAGCTAACTATGGCTACACCTTC. It yields the protein CSVGTAANYGYTF. The chain employs TRBV29-1 and TRBJ1-2; D not resolved. Germline V gives CDR1 SQVTM, CDR2 ANQGSEA. The CDR3 contains 13 residues. The germline V and J ends were trimmed by 4 bases and 0 bases, with 9 bases remaining between them.

In this sample, this clone turned up a few times. In DNA, the CDR3 is TGTGCCAGCAGTTTAAGGTATGAGCAGTTCTTC. Translation: CASSLRYEQFF. The V gene is TRBV28, the J gene TRBJ2-1; D ambiguous. From germline, CDR1 is MDHEN and CDR2 SYDVKM. V lost 2 bases, J lost 8 bases, and 4 bases lay in between. The CDR3 sequence is 11 residues long.

This clone was seen only a few times. The V and J genes are TRBV11-3 and TRBJ2-3; D gene uncertain. In germline, CDR1 is SGHNT, CDR2 YENEEA. The CDR3 runs to 16 residues. Trimming removed 1 base at V and 2 bases at J, with 13 bases between. This CDR3 is CASSLGMGRSTDTQYF. The CDR3 DNA reads as TGTGCCAGCAGCTTAGGCATGGGCAGGTCCACAGATACGCAGTATTTT.

This clone was found once. Other DNA sequences from this sample encode an identical CDR3 as well. This rearrangement joins TRBV14 to TRBJ1-5; perhaps TRBD1 as D (5 bases). This CDR3 spans 13 amino acids. CDR1 is SGHDN and CDR2 is FVKESK in the germline V gene. The V end was cut by 3 bases, the J end by 3 bases, with 6 bases between. CDR3 sequence: CASSQGPNQPQHF. CDR3 DNA sequence: TGTGCCAGCAGCCAGGGACCCAATCAGCCCCAGCATTTT.

V gene TRBV6-1 combines with J gene TRBJ1-2, with a possible D match to TRBD1 (5 bases). This CDR3 spans 13 amino acids. V lost 4 bases, J lost 4 bases, and 10 bases lay in between. The germline V gene encodes CDR1 MNHNS and CDR2 SASEGT. CDR3 loop: CASSAAGGYGYTF. CDR3 nucleotide sequence: TGTGCCAGCAGTGCGGCGGGGGGCTATGGCTACACCTTC.

This clone appeared a few times. The chain recombines TRBV19 with TRBJ1-2; D remains unclear. Per the germline V gene, CDR1 is LNHDA and CDR2 is SQIVND (reference sequence). V shed 5 bases and J shed 5 bases, with 18 bases lying between them. The CDR3 sequence is 15 residues long. CDR3 sequence (DNA): TGTGCCAGTAGTCCTCACGCCCAGGCATCGTATGGCTACACCTTC. Its protein is CASSPHAQASYGYTF. Looking up the rest from reference TRBV19 and TRBJ1-2 gives the full variable domain: DGGITQSPKYLFRKEGQNVTLSCEQNLNHDAMYWYRQDPGQGLRLIYYSQIVNDFQKGDIAEGYSVSREKKESFPLTVTSAQKNPTAFYLCASSPHAQASYGYTFGSGTRLTVV.

CDR3 coding DNA: TGTGCCACCAGCAGGGACAGGACGGTGGCCGGGGAGCTGTTTTTT. Its protein product is CATSRDRTVAGELFF. The rearrangement uses TRBV15 and TRBJ2-2; 7 bases map to TRBD1. J was trimmed by 6 bases and V by 3 bases; bases with no gene match: 7. CDR1 is LNHNV, CDR2 YYDKDF, per germline (reference sequence). CDR3 length equals 15 residues.

This chain links TRBV2 with TRBJ1-5, with a weak D call TRBD1 (5 bases). V lost 4 bases and J 6 bases, leaving 13 bases between the germline ends. CDR1 is SNHLY and CDR2 is FYNNEI in the germline V gene. The CDR3 is 14 residues long. The CDR3 spells CASSVSQGLQPQHF. CDR3 bases: TGTGCCAGCAGTGTCTCGCAGGGCCTTCAGCCCCAGCATTTT.

This clone showed up just a few times. The gene calls are TRBV4-2 and TRBJ2-7, with D possibly matching TRBD2 (5 bases). Trimming left V 0 bases short and J 3 bases short, with 9 bases between. Germline assignment: CDR1 LGHNA and CDR2 YNFKEQ. This CDR3 comprises 14 residues. CDR3: CASSQDPADYEQYF. The CDR3 DNA reads TGTGCCAGCAGCCAAGATCCAGCGGACTACGAGCAGTACTTC.

Only a few counts were recorded for this clone. This chain joins TRBV5-5 and TRBJ2-5; D not certain. The germline V gene has CDR1 SGHKS and CDR2 YYEKEE (reference sequence). This CDR3 comprises 15 residues. Trimming removed 5 bases at V and 5 bases at J, with 19 bases between. The CDR3 here is CASRFPPGSGETQYF. CDR3 in DNA: TGTGCCAGCAGATTCCCGCCGGGTTCCGGTGAGACCCAGTACTTC.

A few counts support this clone. This chain links TRBV11-3 with TRBJ2-1; 8 bases agree with TRBD2. Germline CDR1 SGHNT, CDR2 YENEEA. CDR3 length: 16 residues. J gave up 4 bases and V 3 bases, and 8 bases lay outside the gene matches. CDR3 amino acids: CASSFSGSGGYNEQFF. The CDR3 DNA reads as TGTGCCAGCAGCTTCTCCGGCAGCGGGGGTTACAATGAGCAGTTCTTC. Supplemented by reference TRBV11-3 and TRBJ2-1, the full variable domain reads EAGVVQSPRYKIIEKKQPVAFWCNPISGHNTLYWYLQNLGQGPELLIRYENEEAVDDSQLPKDRFSAERLKGVDSTLKIQPAELGDSAVYLCASSFSGSGGYNEQFFGPGTRLTVL.